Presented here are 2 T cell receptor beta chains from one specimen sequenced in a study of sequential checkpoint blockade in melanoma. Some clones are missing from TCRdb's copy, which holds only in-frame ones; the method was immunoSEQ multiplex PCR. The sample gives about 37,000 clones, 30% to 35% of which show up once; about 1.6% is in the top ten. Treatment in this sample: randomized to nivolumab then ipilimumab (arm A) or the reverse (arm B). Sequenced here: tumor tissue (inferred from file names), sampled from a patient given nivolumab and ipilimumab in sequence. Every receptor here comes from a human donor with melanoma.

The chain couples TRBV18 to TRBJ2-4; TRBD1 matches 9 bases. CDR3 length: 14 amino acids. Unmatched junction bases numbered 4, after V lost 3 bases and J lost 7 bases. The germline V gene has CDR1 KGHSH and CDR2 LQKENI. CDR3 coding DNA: TGTGCCAGCTCACCGGGACAGGGAGGGAACATTCAGTACTTC. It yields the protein CASSPGQGGNIQYF.

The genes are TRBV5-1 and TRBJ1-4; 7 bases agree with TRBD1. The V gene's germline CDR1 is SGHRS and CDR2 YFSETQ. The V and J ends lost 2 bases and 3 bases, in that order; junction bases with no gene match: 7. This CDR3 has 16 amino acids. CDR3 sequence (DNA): TGCGCCAGCAGCTTCCTAGCCGGGACAGCTAATGAAAAACTGTTTTTT. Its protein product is CASSFLAGTANEKLFF.